A selection of T cell receptor beta chains follows, all from one sample in a study of OX40 agonist ivuxolimab in advanced cancers. Only in-frame clones appear in the TCRdb table, and some are missing; sequencing was by immunoSEQ multiplex PCR. The repertoire holds some 37,000 clones, with about 81% as singletons. The sample consisted of CD4+ or CD8+ T cells sorted from blood, taken in a trial of the OX40 agonist ivuxolimab. The source of these receptors is an adult with an advanced solid tumor such as melanoma, head and neck, liver or kidney cancer. CDR3s include the opening cysteine and the closing phenylalanine or tryptophan. Fields, in order: D gene, V gene, clone size, J gene, CDR3 DNA, CDR3 protein. A D gene is named only where the DNA matches it firmly. Only part of the rows carry a size: once, few, many, or a class if the clone is expanded.

TRBD2	TRBV7-9	.	TRBJ2-3	TGTGCCAGCAGCGCCCATGTAGCGGGGACAGATACGCAGTATTTT	CASSAHVAGTDTQYF
TRBD1	TRBV7-2	.	TRBJ1-2	TGTGCCAGCACCCCCGACAGGGAGTATGGCTACACCTTC	CASTPDREYGYTF
TRBD1	TRBV6-6	.	TRBJ1-5	TGTGCCAGCAGTGGGACAGGGCTGGGCAATCAGCCCCAGCATTTT	CASSGTGLGNQPQHF
.	TRBV2	.	TRBJ2-5	TGTGCCAGCAGTCCTTTCCGGGGGCCCCAAGAGACCCAGTACTTC	CASSPFRGPQETQYF
.	TRBV19	once	TRBJ2-6	TGTGCCAGTAAAAAGGGTGGGAACTCTGGGGCCAACGTCCTGACTTTC	CASKKGGNSGANVLTF
.	TRBV18	.	TRBJ1-4	TGTGCCAGCTCACGGGGGCCCAATGAAAAACTGTTTTTT	CASSRGPNEKLFF
.	TRBV9	.	TRBJ2-3	TGTGCCAGCAGCGTAGGACTAGACATGGCTGGTACGCAGTATTTT	CASSVGLDMAGTQYF
.	TRBV27	.	TRBJ1-3	TGTGCCAGCAGTTTATTTGTCACCTCTGGAAACACCATATATTTT	CASSLFVTSGNTIYF
TRBD2	TRBV6-1	.	TRBJ2-7	TGTGCCAGCAGTTCCCCCGGGACTAGCGGCTACGAGCAGTACTTC	CASSSPGTSGYEQYF
.	TRBV28	once	TRBJ2-3	TGTGCCAGCAGTTTCTCGGCCCGACATTACACAGATACGCAGTATTTT	CASSFSARHYTDTQYF
TRBD1	TRBV5-4	few	TRBJ1-4	TGTGCCAGCAGCATCGGACAGGACGGTAATGAAAAACTGTTTTTT	CASSIGQDGNEKLFF
.	TRBV6-5	few	TRBJ1-5	TGTGCCAGCAGTGTCGAGAGGGGGAGAAATCAGCCCCAGCATTTT	CASSVERGRNQPQHF
.	TRBV7-6	.	TRBJ1-6	TGTGCCAGCAGCTTAACCGGGGTAGGTTCACCCCTCCACTTT	CASSLTGVGSPLHF
TRBD2	TRBV5-1	.	TRBJ2-3	TGCGCCAGCAGGAGCGGGGGGGACACAGATACGCAGTATTTT	CASRSGGDTDTQYF
TRBD2	TRBV28	.	TRBJ2-7	TGTGCCAGCACTAAGGGAGGGAGGTCCCACGAGCAGTACTTC	CASTKGGRSHEQYF
TRBD2	TRBV27	.	TRBJ2-1	TGTGCCAGCAGTTTATCCGGGACTAGCGGGAGTGGTAATGAGCAGTTCTTC	CASSLSGTSGSGNEQFF
TRBD1	TRBV28	.	TRBJ2-3	TGTGCCAGCAGTGCCCAGGGACAGGGGATGCAGTATTTT	CASSAQGQGMQYF
.	TRBV2	.	TRBJ2-3	TGTGCCAGCAGCCCTGGGACCTCAAGCACAGATACGCAGTATTTT	CASSPGTSSTDTQYF
.	TRBV11-2	.	TRBJ2-7	TGTGCCAGCAGCCTCAATCTATACGAGCAGTACTTC	CASSLNLYEQYF
TRBD2	TRBV7-2	.	TRBJ2-5	TGTGCCAGCAGCCTAGGACTAGCGGGAGAGACCCAGTACTTC	CASSLGLAGETQYF
.	TRBV5-1	once	TRBJ2-6	TGCGCCAGCAGCTTGGCGGGCAGGGAAGCCGGGGCCAACGTCCTGACTTTC	CASSLAGREAGANVLTF
.	TRBV5-1	once	TRBJ2-7	TGCGCCAGCAGCCTACAGGGACCACCGTACGAGCAGTACTTC	CASSLQGPPYEQYF
.	TRBV7-3	.	TRBJ2-1	TGTGCCAGCAGCTCGGGGAGTTACAATGAGCAGTTCTTC	CASSSGSYNEQFF
.	TRBV6-5	once	TRBJ1-2	TGTGCCAGCATTGAGGGGGAGGGCTATGGCTACACCTTC	CASIEGEGYGYTF
TRBD2	TRBV11-2	.	TRBJ2-1	TGTGCCAGCAGCAGCGGGACTAGCGGGGCTGCCTACAATGAGCAGTTCTTC	CASSSGTSGAAYNEQFF
.	TRBV5-1	.	TRBJ2-5	TGCGCCAGCAGCTTTCAGGACAGAGAGACCCAGTACTTC	CASSFQDRETQYF
.	TRBV5-1	.	TRBJ1-1	TGCGCCAGCAGCTTGGACAGGGCATTTTCAGCTTTCTTT	CASSLDRAFSAFF
TRBD1	TRBV2	once	TRBJ1-2	TGTGCCAGCAGTGGTTCGGGACAGGGAAACTATGGCTACACCTTC	CASSGSGQGNYGYTF
.	TRBV5-6	.	TRBJ2-3	TGTGCCAGCAGCTCTACCGGGAGAGCGGCGAGGACGCAGTATTTT	CASSSTGRAARTQYF
TRBD1	TRBV29-1	.	TRBJ1-1	TGCAGCTCAGGACAGGGTAACACTGAAGCTTTCTTT	CSSGQGNTEAFF
TRBD1	TRBV11-3	.	TRBJ2-7	TGTGCCAGCAGCTCCCGGGACAGGGTCTGCAATTACGAGCAGTACTTC	CASSSRDRVCNYEQYF
.	TRBV7-8	.	TRBJ2-7	TGTGCCAGCAGCCTAGATTGGCGGACGGATCAGTACTTC	CASSLDWRTDQYF
.	TRBV6-1	.	TRBJ1-6	TGTGCCAGCAGTGATGGGGGCGGGAGTTCACCCCTCCACTTT	CASSDGGGSSPLHF
.	TRBV19	few	TRBJ1-5	TGTGCCAGTAGAACACAGGGCTATAGCAATCAGCCCCAGCATTTT	CASRTQGYSNQPQHF
.	TRBV28	.	TRBJ1-1	TGTGCCAGCAGATTACTTACAGGAATGAACACTGAAGCTTTCTTT	CASRLLTGMNTEAFF
TRBD1	TRBV5-1	few	TRBJ2-7	TGCGCCAGCAGCCCGGGACAGGGGGTCGGGTACGAGCAGTACTTC	CASSPGQGVGYEQYF
TRBD1	TRBV5-1	.	TRBJ2-7	TGCGCCAGCAGCCCGAGGACAGGAGTGATAACCTACGAGCAGTACTTC	CASSPRTGVITYEQYF
.	TRBV6-5	.	TRBJ1-2	TGTGCCAGCAGTTACAGGGGTGTGAATGGCTACACCTTC	CASSYRGVNGYTF
.	TRBV28	.	TRBJ1-5	TGTGCCAGCACGGGAGGAGGGTATCAGCCCCAGCATTTT	CASTGGGYQPQHF
TRBD1	TRBV5-1	.	TRBJ2-5	TGTGCCAGCAGCTTACAGGGGGTTCAAGAGACCCAGTACTTC	CASSLQGVQETQYF
.	TRBV28	.	TRBJ2-1	TGTGCCAGCAGTCCGGCGGGGATCAGACCCCGTGAGCAGTTCTTC	CASSPAGIRPREQFF
TRBD1	TRBV7-8	.	TRBJ2-5	TGTGCCAGCAGCTTAGGGGGACAGGCCATCCAGACCCAGTACTTC	CASSLGGQAIQTQYF
TRBD1	TRBV19	.	TRBJ2-7	TGTGCCAGTAGTGCCCGTGGGTACAGGGGGCTCTACGAGCAGTACTTC	CASSARGYRGLYEQYF
.	TRBV18	.	TRBJ1-1	TGTGCCAGCTCACGAAATTGGATGGGTAACACTGAAGCTTTCTTT	CASSRNWMGNTEAFF
TRBD2	TRBV9	.	TRBJ2-1	TGTGCCAGCAGCGTAGCGGGAGGGAGGAGGAATGAGCAGTTCTTC	CASSVAGGRRNEQFF
.	TRBV27	many	TRBJ2-2	TGTGCCAGCAGTTTCAACACCGGGGAGCTGTTTTTT	CASSFNTGELFF
.	TRBV11-2	once	TRBJ2-4	TGTGCCAGCAGCTTGCCTCCAGGCCAGGGTAGGAACATTCAGTACTTC	CASSLPPGQGRNIQYF
.	TRBV5-1	.	TRBJ1-2	TGCGCCAGCAGCTTGGAAGGTGACACCGGGGGCTACACCTTC	CASSLEGDTGGYTF
.	TRBV18	.	TRBJ2-3	TGTGCCAGCTCACATGAGACGGGTCGCGCAGTGGAGCAGTATTTT	CASSHETGRAVEQYF
TRBD2	TRBV2	.	TRBJ2-1	TGTGCCAGCAGTCGGGACGGGGGGGTCCTTAATGAGCAGTTCTTC	CASSRDGGVLNEQFF
.	TRBV18	.	TRBJ1-5	TGTGCCAGCTCCCCAACAAGCAATCAGCCCCAGCATTTT	CASSPTSNQPQHF
TRBD2	TRBV5-4	.	TRBJ2-1	TGTGCCAGCGCTAGCGGGGGGAACTCCTACAATGAGCAGTTCTTC	CASASGGNSYNEQFF
.	TRBV19	.	TRBJ1-5	TGTGCCAGTAGTATAAGTAGAGGGGGATTAAGCAATCAGCCCCAGCATTTT	CASSISRGGLSNQPQHF
.	TRBV14	.	TRBJ1-5	TGTGCCAGCAGCCGTATCGGACAATCGCCCCAGCATTTT	CASSRIGQSPQHF
TRBD1	TRBV6-4	.	TRBJ1-5	TGTGCCAGCAGTGGGGGGGACAGGGAAGTCGTTCAGCCCCAGCATTTT	CASSGGDREVVQPQHF
.	TRBV7-2	few	TRBJ1-5	TGTGCCAGCGCCTCCGGACGGACCCATCAGCCCCAGCATTTT	CASASGRTHQPQHF
.	TRBV5-1	.	TRBJ2-2	TGCGCCAGCACGAGTGGGAGCGCCGCCGGGGAGCTGTTTTTT	CASTSGSAAGELFF
.	TRBV6-6	once	TRBJ1-2	TGTGCCAGCAGTTACGAGGCCGAGAACTATGGCTACACCTTC	CASSYEAENYGYTF
TRBD2	TRBV27	.	TRBJ2-5	TGTGCCAGCAGAGGACTAGCGGGGGGGCCGCGAGAGACCCAGTACTTC	CASRGLAGGPRETQYF
.	TRBV21-1	.	TRBJ1-2	TGTGCCAGCAGCAATGGGGCGGGACAGGTCTACTATGGCTACACCTTC	CASSNGAGQVYYGYTF